This T cell receptor (beta chain) emerged from a study of regulatory T cells in long-lasting Graves disease. This sample's time point: persistent/refractory GD, antithyroid drugs over 5 years with positive TRAb. PBMCs were the source of the RNA used for TCR sequencing. Relying on iRepertoire HTBI primers and Arm-PCR of CDR3 regions, the team built TCR beta libraries. TCRdb re-analysed the multiplex PCR reads in MiXCR, keeping a single row per CDR3 protein. The sample yields more than 300,000 distinct CDR3 sequences, approximately 25% seen once. This clonotype was seen only once. The length of the CDR3 is 13 residues. Trimming removed 1 base at V and 4 bases at J, with 8 bases between. The V gene's germline CDR1 is DFQATT and CDR2 SNEGSKA (reference sequence).

The sample was peripheral blood mononuclear cells (PBMCs), taken when the disease was refractory, from a patient treated with antithyroid drugs. The chain is built from TRBV20-1 and TRBJ1-5; D gene unclear. This sequence originates from a woman between 40 and 55 years old with Graves disease. The DNA for the CDR3 is TGCAGTGCTAGAGTTCCGGGAAATCAGCCCCAGCATTTT. Amino acids: CSARVPGNQPQHF.